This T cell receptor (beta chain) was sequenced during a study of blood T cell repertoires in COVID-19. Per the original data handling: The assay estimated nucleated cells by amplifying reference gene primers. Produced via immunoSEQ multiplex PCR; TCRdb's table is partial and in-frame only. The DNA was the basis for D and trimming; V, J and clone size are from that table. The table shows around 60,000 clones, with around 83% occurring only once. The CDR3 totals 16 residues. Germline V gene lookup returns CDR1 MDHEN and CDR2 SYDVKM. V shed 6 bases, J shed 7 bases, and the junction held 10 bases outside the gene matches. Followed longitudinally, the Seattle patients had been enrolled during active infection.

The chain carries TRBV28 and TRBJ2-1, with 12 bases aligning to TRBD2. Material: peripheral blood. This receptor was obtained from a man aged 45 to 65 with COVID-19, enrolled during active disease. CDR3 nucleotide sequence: TGTGCCAGCAGGCGACTAGCGGGAGTTTTAGGGAATGAGCAGTTCTTC. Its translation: CASRRLAGVLGNEQFF.